The 7 T cell receptor beta chains presented below share a single source sample, sequenced in a study of cytomegalovirus exposure and HLA in healthy donors. Researchers ran the PCR with 60 Vbeta and 13 Jbeta primers. Profiled with immunoSEQ multiplex PCR; TCRdb holds only in-frame clones, not every one. Found here are roughly 150,000 clones, roughly 85% of them singletons; the top ten hold 1%. Input material: PBMCs. The receptors were gathered from a boy aged 2 to 9 in good health and CMV-seronegative.

CDR3 nucleotides: TGTGCCAGCAGTATGACAGGGGAGACCGGGGAGCTGTTTTTT. Translated: CASSMTGETGELFF. V gene TRBV6-1 combines with J gene TRBJ2-2; 8 bases are shared with TRBD1. The ends lost 5 bases at V and 5 bases at J; junction bases unmatched: 4. Germline V gene data show CDR1 as MNHNS and CDR2 as SASEGT. The CDR3 runs to 14 residues.

The genes are TRBV27 and TRBJ1-1; 8 bases align to TRBD1. Trimming cost V 2 bases and J 3 bases; bases outside gene matches: 8. CDR1 and CDR2 from the germline V gene are MNHEY and SMNVEV (reference sequence). The CDR3 spans 16 residues. CDR3 loop: CASSLRRTGGHTEAFF. The CDR3 coding sequence is TGTGCCAGCAGTTTACGGCGCACAGGGGGTCACACTGAAGCTTTCTTT.

The chain uses TRBV15 and TRBJ2-2; 9 nucleotides agree with TRBD1. CDR1 and CDR2 from the germline V gene are LNHNV and YYDKDF (reference sequence). The V and J ends lost 10 bases and 4 bases, in that order; junction bases with no gene match: 7. The CDR3 contains 14 residues. The CDR3 reads CAITHRGRTGELFF. In DNA, the CDR3 is TGTGCCATTACTCACAGGGGGCGCACCGGGGAGCTGTTTTTT.

The V call is TRBV29-1, the J call TRBJ2-7, with TRBD1 identical over 7 bases. Germline lookup yields CDR1 SQVTM and CDR2 ANQGSEA. V lost 3 bases to trimming and J lost 6 bases; unmatched junction nucleotides: 5. This CDR3 comprises 12 residues. This chain's CDR3 is CSVEVQGVEQYF. The CDR3 coding sequence is TGCAGCGTTGAGGTCCAGGGGGTCGAGCAGTACTTC.

This chain connects TRBV7-6 to TRBJ1-6, with D unresolved. The V gene lost 2 bases and the J gene lost 6 bases, with 11 bases spanning the gap. There are 15 residues in the CDR3. The germline CDR1 and CDR2 sequences are SGHVS and FNYEAQ. Here the CDR3 reads CASSLFETPNSPLHF. The CDR3 nucleotides are TGTGCCAGCAGCTTATTCGAGACACCTAATTCACCCCTCCACTTT.

V usage is TRBV28 and J usage is TRBJ2-2; 7 nucleotides match TRBD2. CDR3 length: 15 residues. From germline, CDR1 is MDHEN and CDR2 SYDVKM. Germline trimming cut 7 bases from V and 4 bases from J; bases unmatched to any gene: 9. The chain's CDR3 is CASIPGGGGTGELFF. CDR3 nucleotides: TGTGCCAGCATCCCCGGCGGGGGAGGCACCGGGGAGCTGTTTTTT.

The rearrangement links TRBV18 to TRBJ2-3; 8 nucleotides line up with TRBD2. CDR1 KGHSH and CDR2 LQKENI come from the germline V gene. The length of the CDR3 is 14 residues. V lost 6 bases, J lost 4 bases, and 6 bases stayed unmatched. CDR3 nucleotides: TGTGCCAGCTCCAGCGGGAGTCCCCCAGATACGCAGTATTTT. It codes for CASSSGSPPDTQYF. The full variable domain, in which reference TRBV18 and TRBJ2-3 provide the parts outside the CDR3, is NAGVMQNPRHLVRRRGQEARLRCSPMKGHSHVYWYRQLPEEGLKFMVYLQKENIIDESGMPKERFSAEFPKEGPSILRIQQVVRGDSAAYFCASSSGSPPDTQYFGPGTRLTVL.